Described below is a single TCR beta chain sequence and its context. The antigen is unknown. The data were obtained in a study of vaccination effects on CD4 cells after COVID-19. Notes on the study in general: From healthy vaccinees, only 1 of 255 vaccine-induced clones also reacted to common cold coronaviruses.

V was cut by 0 bases and J by 9 bases, with 12 bases left in between. Germline loops: CDR1 SGHAT, CDR2 FQNNGV. The CDR3 is 14 amino acids. Clones were read by immunoSEQ multiplex PCR, and TCRdb kept only the in-frame ones, dropping some. Here the sample spans 10,000 or so clones, less than 80% being singletons. ViraFEST expansion of antigen-specific CD4+ T cells with viral peptide pools preceded sequencing. After more than 8 days in culture, the CD4+ T cells were isolated. The material was CD4+ T cells from PBMCs cultured with HCoV-229E spike peptides, obtained before COVID-19 vaccination. The J gene is TRBJ2-1, the V gene TRBV11-2; either TRBD1 or TRBD2 may supply D (7 bases each). This TCR was recovered from a human donor who received a COVID-19 vaccine. CDR3 nucleotides: TGTGCCAGCAGCTTAGAGCCCAGGGGGGGTGAGCAGTTCTTC. It specifies CASSLEPRGGEQFF. The variable domain in full, completed from reference TRBV11-2 and TRBJ2-1, reads EAGVAQSPRYKIIEKRQSVAFWCNPISGHATLYWYQQILGQGPKLLIQFQNNGVVDDSQLPKDRFSAERLKGVDSTLKIQPAKLEDSAVYLCASSLEPRGGEQFFGPGTRLTVL.